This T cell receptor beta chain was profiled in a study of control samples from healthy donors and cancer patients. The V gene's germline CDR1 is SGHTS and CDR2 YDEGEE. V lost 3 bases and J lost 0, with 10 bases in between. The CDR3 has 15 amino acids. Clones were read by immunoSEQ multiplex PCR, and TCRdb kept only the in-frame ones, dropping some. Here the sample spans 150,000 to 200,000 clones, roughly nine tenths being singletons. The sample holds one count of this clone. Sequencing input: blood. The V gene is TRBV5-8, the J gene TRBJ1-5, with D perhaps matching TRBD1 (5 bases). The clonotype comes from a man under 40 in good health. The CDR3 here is CASSSRDVSNQPQHF. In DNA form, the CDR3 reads TGTGCCAGCAGCTCCCGGGACGTTAGCAATCAGCCCCAGCATTTT.